Each of the 27 T cell receptor beta chains below was sequenced from the same sample in a study of blood T cell repertoires in COVID-19. Measured with immunoSEQ multiplex PCR; TCRdb has only the in-frame clones, and not every one. The sample records about 68,000 clones, roughly 88% being singletons. Sequencing used peripheral blood. Source of these receptors: a human donor in a cohort sampled during active COVID-19.

The chain carries TRBV7-9 and TRBJ1-1, with D tentatively TRBD1 (6 bases). V lost 5 bases to trimming and J lost 1 base, with 14 bases between them. Germline-derived CDR1 and CDR2 are SEHNR and FQNEAQ (reference sequence). The CDR3 totals 15 residues. CDR3 amino acids: CASSRRDIENTEAFF. The CDR3 DNA sequence: TGTGCCAGCAGCCGCCGGGACATAGAGAACACTGAAGCTTTCTTT.

The V gene is TRBV5-1, the J gene TRBJ2-1, with TRBD2 matching over 9 bases. The CDR3 is 18 amino acids. Germline V gene data show CDR1 as SGHRS and CDR2 as YFSETQ. V was clipped by 7 bases and J by 0 bases; unmatched bases: 14. Here the CDR3 reads CASAPGLAGPSSYNEQFF. In DNA form, the CDR3 reads TGCGCCAGCGCCCCCGGGCTAGCGGGGCCGAGCTCCTACAATGAGCAGTTCTTC. Based on the CDR3 plus reference TRBV5-1 and TRBJ2-1, the full variable domain is KAGVTQTPRYLIKTRGQQVTLSCSPISGHRSVSWYQQTPGQGLQFLFEYFSETQRNKGNFPGRFSGRQFSNSRSEMNVSTLELGDSALYLCASAPGLAGPSSYNEQFFGPGTRLTVL.

The J gene is TRBJ2-3, the V gene TRBV6-1, with TRBD2 matching 9 bases. This CDR3 has 17 residues. Trimming at V came to 4 bases and at J to 2 bases, leaving 10 bases not matched to a gene. CDR1 and CDR2 from the germline V gene are MNHNS and SASEGT. The CDR3 DNA reads TGTGCCAGCAGTGCGGGAATTGCGGGGGGGATCACAGATACGCAGTATTTT. Translated, it gives CASSAGIAGGITDTQYF.

DNA of the CDR3: TGCGCCAGCAGCCCACATAGAGGAGGCACCGGGGAGCTGTTTTTT. It yields the protein CASSPHRGGTGELFF. The V call is TRBV5-1, the J call TRBJ2-2; possible D gene TRBD2, 5 bases. CDR1 and CDR2 (germline): SGHRS, YFSETQ. CDR3 length: 15 residues. Trimming stripped 4 bases from V and 4 bases from J, with 14 bases between.

The chain combines TRBV9 with TRBJ1-1; no firm D call. V lost 4 bases, J lost 7 bases, and 11 bases lay in between. Germline CDR1 and CDR2: SGDLS and YYNGEE. The CDR3 spans 12 residues. The CDR3: CASSPMGVEAFF. The DNA for the CDR3 is TGTGCCAGCAGCCCCATGGGCGTTGAAGCTTTCTTT.

This clone was seen once. V and J are TRBV7-9 and TRBJ1-1; D unclear. This CDR3 comprises 13 residues. CDR1 and CDR2 from the germline V gene are SEHNR and FQNEAQ (reference sequence). V was cut by 3 bases and J by 3 bases, with 8 bases left in between. The CDR3 DNA reads as TGTGCCAGCAGCTTCAGCGGGGACACTGAAGCTTTCTTT. This encodes CASSFSGDTEAFF.

A remark on this clone: Given a much more abundant clone one base away, this may be a read error. This sample includes further DNA sequences coding for the same CDR3. The rearrangement links TRBV30 to TRBJ1-4; D gene uncertain. Germline V lookup: CDR1 GTSNPN, CDR2 SVGIG (reference sequence). The CDR3 length is 12 residues. V was shortened by 0 bases and J by 8 bases, with 7 bases between the two germline ends. Written as DNA, the CDR3 is TGTGCCTGGAGTGTACTCAGGGAAAAACTGTTTTTT. This encodes CAWSVLREKLFF.

The chain employs TRBV28 and TRBJ2-7, with 7 bases that match TRBD2. The V and J ends lost 5 bases and 2 bases, in that order; junction bases with no gene match: 15. The germline V gene encodes CDR1 MDHEN and CDR2 SYDVKM. The CDR3 covers 17 residues. The CDR3 is CASSPGDLGGGAYEQYF. The CDR3, as DNA: TGTGCCAGCAGTCCTGGGGACCTCGGGGGAGGGGCCTACGAGCAGTACTTC.

This sequence joins TRBV30 and TRBJ1-5, with 7 positions matching TRBD1. This CDR3 region has 14 residues. The trim removed 1 base at V and 7 bases at J, leaving 7 bases unmatched. Germline CDR1 is GTSNPN and CDR2 is SVGIG (reference sequence). The CDR3 nucleotides are TGTGCCTGGAGTGAAGGGGGCGTAGGACAGCCCCAGCATTTT. This sequence encodes CAWSEGGVGQPQHF.

V is TRBV5-1 and J is TRBJ2-7, with 7 bases matching TRBD1. The germline V gene encodes CDR1 SGHRS and CDR2 YFSETQ. The V segment lost 3 bases and the J segment 5 bases; nucleotides outside the gene matches: 11. This CDR3 spans 15 amino acids. As DNA, the CDR3 is TGCGCCAGCAGCTCCCGACAGGGAATTACCAACGAGCAGTACTTC. It specifies CASSSRQGITNEQYF.

The chain recombines TRBV28 with TRBJ1-1, with 7 bases that match TRBD1. J gave up 2 bases and V 4 bases, and 10 bases lay outside the gene matches. Germline V gene sequence: CDR1 MDHEN, CDR2 SYDVKM. The CDR3 runs 16 residues. CDR3 in DNA: TGTGCCAGCAGTTCGCCGGGACAGAGAGCCAACACTGAAGCTTTCTTT. Translation gives CASSSPGQRANTEAFF.

V is TRBV7-9 and J is TRBJ2-3, with D unresolved. Germline V gene lookup returns CDR1 SEHNR and CDR2 FQNEAQ (reference sequence). The CDR3 is 13 residues long. Trimming pared 0 bases from V and 6 bases from J, leaving 7 bases between. The DNA for the CDR3 is TGTGCCAGCAGCTTAGCGGTCGGTGATACGCAGTATTTT. Its protein product is CASSLAVGDTQYF.

The chain's CDR3 is CASRETGGKYEQYF. CDR3 nucleotide sequence: TGTGCCAGTAGGGAAACAGGGGGCAAGTACGAGCAGTACTTC. The rearrangement links TRBV19 to TRBJ2-7; 9 bases line up with TRBD1. There are 14 residues in the CDR3. Germline V lookup: CDR1 LNHDA, CDR2 SQIVND (reference sequence). V shed 6 bases, J shed 4 bases, and the junction held 7 bases outside the gene matches.

This clone has only a few counts. The V and J genes are TRBV27 and TRBJ1-6, with D unresolved. The CDR3 runs to 17 residues. Germline V CDR1 and CDR2: MNHEY, SMNVEV (reference sequence). V gave up 4 bases and J gave up 2 bases, with 15 bases separating them. The CDR3 here is CASSWGRGGTYNSPLHF. The CDR3 coding sequence is TGTGCCAGCAGTTGGGGTCGGGGAGGGACCTATAATTCACCCCTCCACTTT.

The gene calls are TRBV27 and TRBJ1-2; D remains unclear. The V end was cut by 6 bases, the J end by 8 bases, with 16 bases between. CDR1 and CDR2 from the germline V gene are MNHEY and SMNVEV (reference sequence). The CDR3 is 13 amino acids. The CDR3 loop reads CASSLSEVGGYTF. The CDR3 nucleotides read TGTGCCAGCAGCCTCTCTGAAGTGGGCGGCTACACCTTC.

CDR3 DNA: TGTGCCAGCAGTTACGCCTCCCAGGGGAATACTGAAGCTTTCTTT. This translates into CASSYASQGNTEAFF. The rearrangement joins TRBV6-5 to TRBJ1-1; maybe TRBD1 (6 bases). Germline V lookup: CDR1 MNHEY, CDR2 SVGAGI. This CDR3 contains 15 residues. V was cut by 2 bases and J by 5 bases, with 15 bases left in between.

This rearrangement joins TRBV28 to TRBJ2-7, with D possibly TRBD1 on 5 matching bases. Germline lookup yields CDR1 MDHEN and CDR2 SYDVKM. This CDR3 spans 16 amino acids. Deletions cut 6 bases from V and 4 bases from J, with 22 bases between. Here the CDR3 DNA reads TGTGCCAGCAGCCCCGGACAAAAAAGAATTGAATACGAGCAGTACTTC. This sequence encodes CASSPGQKRIEYEQYF.

The chain combines TRBV6-4 with TRBJ1-2; maybe TRBD1 (6 bases). The CDR3 has 13 amino acids. Trimming shortened V by 6 bases and J by 2 bases, and 10 bases separated the two germline ends. Germline-derived CDR1 and CDR2 are MRHNA and SNTAGT. The CDR3 region has the DNA TGTGCCAGCAGCCAGCAGGGGAACTATGGCTACACCTTC. This codes for CASSQQGNYGYTF.

The rearrangement uses TRBV7-9 and TRBJ1-4; D ambiguous. The germline V gene has CDR1 SEHNR and CDR2 FQNEAQ (reference sequence). This CDR3 comprises 15 residues. The ends were cut back, 3 bases at V and 1 base at J, with 9 bases in the middle. The CDR3 nucleotides are TGTGCCAGCAGCTTCGCGGGGAGAACTAATGAAAAACTGTTTTTT. It is translated as CASSFAGRTNEKLFF.

The chain carries TRBV9 and TRBJ1-6; D is perhaps TRBD1 (5 bases). V dropped 4 bases and J dropped 0 bases, with 14 bases sitting between them. The germline CDR1 and CDR2 sequences are SGDLS and YYNGEE. This CDR3 spans 17 amino acids. The CDR3 region is CASSSQTGGSYNSPLHF. The DNA of the CDR3 is TGTGCCAGCAGCTCTCAGACCGGGGGCTCCTATAATTCACCCCTCCACTTT.

The chain employs TRBV10-2 and TRBJ2-3, with D tentatively TRBD1 (6 bases). This CDR3 has 13 residues. CDR1 is WSHSY, CDR2 SAAADI, per germline. V gave up 6 bases and J gave up 3 bases, with 10 bases separating them. CDR3 in DNA: TGCGCCAGCAGCTGGACAGATACAGATACGCAGTATTTT. Its translation is CASSWTDTDTQYF.

The V and J genes are TRBV27 and TRBJ1-4; D perhaps matches TRBD1 (5 bases). With 4 bases removed from V and 4 bases from J, the gap between germline ends came to 16 bases. Germline V gene lookup returns CDR1 MNHEY and CDR2 SMNVEV (reference sequence). This CDR3 contains 16 residues. The CDR3 coding sequence is TGTGCCAGCAGTTCAAGACAGACAAGGGGTAATGAAAAACTGTTTTTT. Protein: CASSSRQTRGNEKLFF.

V gene TRBV6-5 combines with J gene TRBJ1-1; a weak D match, TRBD1 (6 bases). The germline V gene encodes CDR1 MNHEY and CDR2 SVGAGI. The V gene lost 8 bases and the J gene lost 5 bases, with 15 bases spanning the gap. The CDR3 totals 13 residues. For the CDR3, the DNA is TGTGCCAGCGAGAGGGGGGGAGCAACTGAAGCTTTCTTT. Translating gives CASERGGATEAFF.

The chain combines TRBV7-6 with TRBJ2-6, with D possibly being TRBD1 (7 bases). The V and J ends lost 6 bases and 2 bases respectively, with 20 bases between them. The CDR3 is 18 amino acids. Germline loops: CDR1 SGHVS, CDR2 FNYEAQ. This CDR3 is CASSNVGTAGAGANVLTF. CDR3 nucleotides: TGTGCCAGCAGTAACGTCGGGACAGCGGGCGCTGGGGCCAACGTCCTGACTTTC.

The rearrangement links TRBV6-5 to TRBJ2-2; D unclear. Germline V lookup: CDR1 MNHEY, CDR2 SVGAGI. This CDR3 has 13 amino acids. Trimming cost V 4 bases and J 5 bases, with 8 bases left between them. CDR3 amino acids: CASSSGGTGELFF. CDR3 bases: TGTGCCAGCAGTTCGGGTGGAACCGGGGAGCTGTTTTTT.

The genes are TRBV18 and TRBJ1-6, with TRBD1 identical over 7 bases. Germline V lookup: CDR1 KGHSH, CDR2 LQKENI. CDR3 size: 14 residues. V was clipped by 6 bases and J by 6 bases; unmatched bases: 5. The CDR3 loop reads CASSSGQINSPLHF. The CDR3 DNA reads as TGTGCCAGCTCGTCGGGACAGATTAATTCACCCCTCCACTTT.

This clone was counted a single time. The CDR3 protein is CASSPKGAGANYGYTF. As DNA, the CDR3 is TGTGCCAGCAGCCCAAAGGGGGCAGGCGCTAACTATGGCTACACCTTC. J is TRBJ1-2 and V is TRBV14; the match to TRBD1 covers 7 bases. Germline trimming cut 4 bases from V and 0 bases from J; bases unmatched to any gene: 8. The CDR3 runs 16 residues. Germline values: CDR1 SGHDN, CDR2 FVKESK.